This entry lists 20 T cell receptor beta chains sequenced from one sample in a study of blood T cell repertoires in COVID-19. The repertoire was sequenced with immunoSEQ multiplex PCR; TCRdb's copy has only in-frame clones and lacks some. The sample records some 110,000 clones, 86% being singletons. The material sequenced was peripheral blood. Receptors were obtained from a man aged 35 to 55 with acute or convalescent COVID-19.

This rearrangement joins TRBV5-1 to TRBJ2-5; 10 bases agree with TRBD1. J was trimmed by 5 bases and V by 0 bases; bases with no gene match: 1. CDR1 is SGHRS and CDR2 is YFSETQ in the germline V gene. The length of the CDR3 is 14 residues. The CDR3 DNA reads TGCGCCAGCAGCTTGGGACAGGGGGCTGAGACCCAGTACTTC. Protein: CASSLGQGAETQYF.

The chain links TRBV5-4 to TRBJ2-3, with 8 bases that match TRBD2. With 5 bases clipped from V and 1 base from J, the junction kept 6 bases outside the gene matches. Germline CDR1 SGHNT, CDR2 YYREEE (reference sequence). This CDR3 comprises 15 residues. CDR3 bases: TGTGCCAGCAGTTCAGCGGGGGTACGCACAGATACGCAGTATTTT. Protein product: CASSSAGVRTDTQYF.

This chain connects TRBV6-6 to TRBJ2-6, with D possibly TRBD2 on 6 matching bases. Between the trimmed V and J ends, which lost 4 bases and 2 bases, there was a span of 9 bases. The germline CDR1 and CDR2 sequences are MNHNY and SVGAGI (reference sequence). CDR3 size: 15 residues. In DNA form, the CDR3 reads TGTGCCAGCAGTTGGAGGGGTACTGGGGCCAACGTCCTGACTTTC. It translates to CASSWRGTGANVLTF.

The V gene is TRBV7-9, the J gene TRBJ1-1; perhaps TRBD1 as D (5 bases). CDR1 and CDR2 (germline): SEHNR, FQNEAQ (reference sequence). V was shortened by 7 bases and J by 1 base, with 10 bases between the two germline ends. The CDR3 length is 13 residues. CDR3 DNA: TGTGCCAGCACCCCCGGACAGAACACTGAAGCTTTCTTT. This codes for CASTPGQNTEAFF.

This clone was counted once. V gene TRBV29-1 combines with J gene TRBJ2-3; tentative D call: TRBD2 (5 bases). The V end was cut by 4 bases, the J end by 6 bases, with 11 bases between. The CDR3 runs to 12 residues. Germline-derived CDR1 and CDR2 are SQVTM and ANQGSEA. DNA of the CDR3: TGCAGCGTTGTGAGCGGTTTGGATACGCAGTATTTT. It encodes CSVVSGLDTQYF.

The chain is built from TRBV28 and TRBJ1-2; 7 bases are shared with TRBD1. CDR3 length equals 13 residues. Germline CDR1 is MDHEN and CDR2 is SYDVKM. V was pared by 6 bases and J by 5 bases, with 6 bases of the junction left unmatched. Written as DNA, the CDR3 is TGTGCCAGCAGCCTCGGGACAGATTATGGCTACACCTTC. This sequence encodes CASSLGTDYGYTF.

V and J are TRBV27 and TRBJ1-1, with 9 bases matching TRBD1. V was pared by 6 bases and J by 5 bases, with 4 bases of the junction left unmatched. Germline V CDR1 and CDR2: MNHEY, SMNVEV (reference sequence). The CDR3 totals 13 residues. CDR3 sequence: CASRVQGATEAFF. The CDR3 nucleotides read TGTGCCAGCAGGGTACAGGGGGCGACTGAAGCTTTCTTT.

J is TRBJ2-3 and V is TRBV7-3; 12 nucleotides match TRBD2. With 5 bases clipped from V and 2 bases from J, the junction kept 2 bases outside the gene matches. The germline V gene encodes CDR1 SGHTA and CDR2 FQGTGA. The CDR3 has 15 residues. CDR3 in amino acids: CASSTSGGFTDTQYF. CDR3 nucleotides: TGTGCCAGCAGCACTAGCGGGGGGTTCACAGATACGCAGTATTTT.

The V and J genes are TRBV30 and TRBJ1-3; D call uncertain. Trimming stripped 2 bases from V and 4 bases from J, with 18 bases between. Germline lookup yields CDR1 GTSNPN and CDR2 SVGIG (reference sequence). CDR3 length: 16 amino acids. CDR3 loop: CAWSKIPSRAGNTIYF. The CDR3 region has the DNA TGTGCCTGGAGTAAAATTCCCTCGAGAGCCGGAAACACCATATATTTT. The variable domain in full, with the rest retrieved from reference TRBV30 and TRBJ1-3, is SQTIHQWPATLVQPVGSPLSLECTVEGTSNPNLYWYRQAAGRGLQLLFYSVGIGQISSEVPQNLSASRPQDRQFILSSKKLLLSDSGFYLCAWSKIPSRAGNTIYFGEGSWLTVV.

The genes are TRBV18 and TRBJ2-2; D is possibly TRBD2 (7 bases). The ends were cut back, 0 bases at V and 7 bases at J, with 12 bases in the middle. The CDR3 loop spans 15 amino acids. Germline-derived CDR1 and CDR2 are KGHSH and LQKENI. CDR3 in amino acids: CASSPPAGADGELFF. The CDR3 DNA reads as TGTGCCAGCTCACCACCGGCGGGGGCGGACGGGGAGCTGTTTTTT.

V is TRBV30 and J is TRBJ1-6, with a tentative D call TRBD1 (6 bases). Germline V gene sequence: CDR1 GTSNPN, CDR2 SVGIG (reference sequence). The CDR3 consists of 13 residues. V was trimmed by 7 bases and J by 10 bases, leaving 17 bases between them. The CDR3 region has the DNA TGTGCCTCAAAACTCAGGGGAGAATCACCCCTCCACTTT. Its protein product is CASKLRGESPLHF.

The rearrangement joins TRBV12-3 or TRBV12-4 to TRBJ1-1, with 7 bases aligning to TRBD1. This CDR3 contains 13 residues. V was clipped by 6 bases and J by 0 bases; unmatched bases: 1. This CDR3 is CASSQGVNTEAFF. CDR3 sequence (DNA): TGTGCCAGCAGCCAGGGGGTGAACACTGAAGCTTTCTTT.

This clone was counted once. This chain uses TRBV29-1 with TRBJ1-1, with 7 bases aligning to TRBD1. J lost 4 bases, V lost 5 bases, and 4 bases had no gene match. The germline CDR1 and CDR2 sequences are SQVTM and ANQGSEA. CDR3 length: 12 amino acids. The DNA for the CDR3 is TGCAGCGTTTACAGGGGCGGCACTGAAGCTTTCTTT. Its protein product is CSVYRGGTEAFF. Filled out from reference TRBV29-1 and TRBJ1-1, the complete variable domain reads SAVISQKPSRDICQRGTSLTIQCQVDSQVTMMFWYRQQPGQSLTLIATANQGSEATYESGFVIDKFPISRPNLTFSTLTVSNMSPEDSSIYLCSVYRGGTEAFFGQGTRLTVV.

The chain uses TRBV7-6 and TRBJ2-1; 7 bases agree with TRBD1. Germline values: CDR1 SGHVS, CDR2 FNYEAQ. V lost 5 bases to trimming and J lost 6 bases; unmatched junction nucleotides: 4. The length of the CDR3 is 13 residues. The CDR3 DNA reads as TGTGCCAGCAGCGCCGGGACAGCCAATGAGCAGTTCTTC. It yields the protein CASSAGTANEQFF.

V gene TRBV11-3 combines with J gene TRBJ2-1, with 14 bases matching TRBD2. Germline CDR1 reads SGHNT; CDR2 reads YENEEA. CDR3 size: 14 residues. Losses at the gene ends were 5 bases for V and 7 bases for J; bases not matched to a gene: 1. DNA of the CDR3: TGTGCCAGCAGCCGGACTAGCGGGGGGAATGAGCAGTTCTTC. This encodes CASSRTSGGNEQFF.

DNA of the CDR3: TGCGCCAGCAGCCATCCGCCGGGACAGCCCTCTGGGGCCAACGTCCTGACTTTC. This gives the protein CASSHPPGQPSGANVLTF. The rearrangement uses TRBV4-1 and TRBJ2-6; 7 positions match TRBD1. With V trimmed by 3 bases and J by 0 bases, 8 bases remained unmatched. The CDR3 runs 18 residues. Per germline, CDR1 MGHRA and CDR2 YSYEKL.

V usage is TRBV29-1 and J usage is TRBJ1-2, with 7 bases identical to TRBD1. After removal of 6 bases from V and 8 bases from J, the junction contained 15 bases not matched to a gene. Per germline, CDR1 SQVTM and CDR2 ANQGSEA. The CDR3 is 14 residues long. The chain's CDR3 is CSVEKPAGGRGYTF. In DNA form, the CDR3 reads TGCAGCGTCGAGAAACCCGCAGGGGGAAGGGGCTACACCTTC. The variable domain in full, with the rest retrieved from reference TRBV29-1 and TRBJ1-2, is SAVISQKPSRDICQRGTSLTIQCQVDSQVTMMFWYRQQPGQSLTLIATANQGSEATYESGFVIDKFPISRPNLTFSTLTVSNMSPEDSSIYLCSVEKPAGGRGYTFGSGTRLTVV.

CDR3 in DNA: TGCGCCAGCAGCACCGGACTAGCGGGGACCACAGATACGCAGTATTTT. Protein product: CASSTGLAGTTDTQYF. The chain links TRBV5-1 to TRBJ2-3, with 12 bases identical to TRBD2. Germline V gene lookup returns CDR1 SGHRS and CDR2 YFSETQ. V lost 4 bases and J lost 2; bases outside the gene matches: 5. The CDR3 sequence is 16 residues long.

The gene calls are TRBV10-1 and TRBJ2-1, with 9 nucleotides matching TRBD2. CDR1 is WNHNN, CDR2 SYGVQD, per germline (reference sequence). The V and J ends lost 9 bases and 3 bases, in that order; junction bases with no gene match: 3. The CDR3 has 13 residues. The CDR3 sequence is CASSSGIYNEQFF. The DNA for the CDR3 is TGCGCCAGTTCTAGCGGGATCTACAATGAGCAGTTCTTC.

V and J are TRBV7-9 and TRBJ2-3, with TRBD1 as a possible D gene (5 bases). Trimming removed 4 bases from V and 0 bases from J, with 14 bases in between. CDR1 is SEHNR and CDR2 is FQNEAQ in the germline V gene (reference sequence). This CDR3 has 16 residues. The CDR3 sequence: CASSSDSGSSTDTQYF. The CDR3 nucleotides read TGTGCCAGCAGCTCTGACTCAGGGTCTAGCACAGATACGCAGTATTTT.